This T cell receptor (beta chain) was identified during a study of blood T cell repertoires in COVID-19. Overall study context: Samples representing acute and convalescent COVID-19 were sourced from the United States, Italy and Spain. PBMCs, B-cell-depleted T cells, or T cells provided the cDNA or gDNA that made up the material.

Per the authors' pipeline: For nucleated cells, counts were estimated from reference gene primer amplification. Sequencing used immunoSEQ multiplex PCR; TCRdb keeps in-frame clones, though not all of them. The DNA gave D and trimming, while V, J and clone size come from that table. The sample has 200,000 to 300,000 clones, 83% seen once. Deletions cut 1 base from V and 3 bases from J, with 10 bases between. This CDR3 region has 14 residues. Germline-derived CDR1 and CDR2 are SGHAT and FQNNGV. The chain uses TRBV11-2 and TRBJ2-7; D gene uncertain. The sample was peripheral blood. The sequence came from a human donor in a cohort sampled during active COVID-19. The chain's CDR3 is CASSLGFSNYEQYF. CDR3 DNA sequence: TGTGCCAGCAGCTTAGGGTTCTCTAACTACGAGCAGTACTTC. Complete variable domain (other parts from reference TRBV11-2 and TRBJ2-7): EAGVAQSPRYKIIEKRQSVAFWCNPISGHATLYWYQQILGQGPKLLIQFQNNGVVDDSQLPKDRFSAERLKGVDSTLKIQPAKLEDSAVYLCASSLGFSNYEQYFGPGTRLTVT.